This TCR beta chain was recovered during a study of blood T cell dynamics during melanoma immunotherapy. Documented time point: week 3, after first cycle of checkpoint inhibitor. CDR1 is SGHAT and CDR2 is FQNNGV in the germline V gene. The CDR3 loop spans 13 amino acids. The V end was cut by 3 bases, the J end by 3 bases, with 5 bases between. Libraries were prepared by immunoSEQ multiplex PCR; TCRdb keeps only in-frame clonotypes and omits some of them. The sample has 4,000 to 4,500 clones; about 88% are singletons. This sample comprised blood, obtained from a patient treated with checkpoint blockade. The J gene is TRBJ2-2, the V gene TRBV11-2; the D gene could be TRBD1 or TRBD2 (5 bases each). The clonotype originates from a human donor with melanoma. CDR3 bases: TGTGCCAGCAGCTTGGGGGACACCGGGGAGCTGTTTTTT. This codes for CASSLGDTGELFF.